The 14 T cell receptor beta chains below all came from one sample that was sequenced in a study of blood T cell repertoires in COVID-19. The assay was immunoSEQ multiplex PCR, and TCRdb's table has in-frame clones only and misses some. The sample comprises around 140,000 clones, more than 75% of which are singletons, and 6% to 7% rests with the top ten. Sequenced: peripheral blood. These receptors all come from a man older than 75 with acute or convalescent COVID-19.

In its sample, this clone was seen once. V usage is TRBV6-5 and J usage is TRBJ1-5; D is ambiguous. CDR1 is MNHEY, CDR2 SVGAGI, per germline. V gave up 3 bases and J gave up 4 bases, with 7 bases separating them. This CDR3 region has 13 residues. The chain's CDR3 is CASSYLENQPQHF. CDR3 in DNA: TGTGCCAGCAGTTATTTAGAGAATCAGCCCCAGCATTTT.

This clone has just one count. The chain joins TRBV5-6 to TRBJ1-1, with D perhaps TRBD1 (6 bases). The CDR3 spans 17 residues. Trimming shortened V by 0 bases and J by 0 bases, and 15 bases separated the two germline ends. Germline CDR1 and CDR2: SGHDT and YYEEEE. The CDR3 DNA is TGTGCCAGCAGCTTGGGCCAGGGGAAAATCATGAACACTGAAGCTTTCTTT. It encodes CASSLGQGKIMNTEAFF.

The rearrangement uses TRBV7-2 and TRBJ2-5, with D possibly matching TRBD1 (6 bases). The germline V and J ends were trimmed by 3 bases and 0 bases, with 11 bases remaining between them. This CDR3 is 15 amino acids long. Germline loops: CDR1 SGHTA, CDR2 FQGNSA. CDR3 in amino acids: CASSFRGRHQETQYF. The CDR3 nucleotides read TGTGCCAGCAGCTTCAGGGGACGACACCAAGAGACCCAGTACTTC.

The genes are TRBV7-2 and TRBJ1-1; D remains unclear. CDR1 and CDR2 (germline): SGHTA, FQGNSA. Trimming removed 5 bases from V and 2 bases from J, with 15 bases in between. The CDR3 is 15 residues long. The CDR3 DNA follows: TGTGCCAGCAGCCTCAGCGGGCGAATAAACACTGAAGCTTTCTTT. Translated: CASSLSGRINTEAFF. Full variable domain (missing parts from reference TRBV7-2 and TRBJ1-1): GAGVSQSPSNKVTEKGKDVELRCDPISGHTALYWYRQSLGQGLEFLIYFQGNSAPDKSGLPSDRFSAERTGGSVSTLTIQRTQQEDSAVYLCASSLSGRINTEAFFGQGTRLTVV.

This clone has a handful of counts. This sequence joins TRBV7-9 and TRBJ2-3, with TRBD2 matching 9 bases. The junction had 17 bases not matched to a gene; V was cut back by 5 bases and J by 5 bases. The CDR3 has 18 residues. The germline V gene has CDR1 SEHNR and CDR2 FQNEAQ (reference sequence). CDR3 nucleotides: TGTGCCAGCAGCCCCAAGACCCCACTAGCGGGTGGAGGAGATACGCAGTATTTT. Residues: CASSPKTPLAGGGDTQYF.

The chain is built from TRBV19 and TRBJ2-1, with 14 nucleotides matching TRBD2. Germline lookup yields CDR1 LNHDA and CDR2 SQIVND (reference sequence). The trim removed 5 bases at V and 3 bases at J, leaving 9 bases unmatched. The CDR3 has 18 amino acids. The CDR3 sequence is CASSAGLAGVAFYNEQFF. As DNA, the CDR3 is TGTGCCAGTAGTGCGGGACTAGCGGGAGTGGCTTTCTACAATGAGCAGTTCTTC. Looking up the rest from reference TRBV19 and TRBJ2-1 gives the full variable domain: DGGITQSPKYLFRKEGQNVTLSCEQNLNHDAMYWYRQDPGQGLRLIYYSQIVNDFQKGDIAEGYSVSREKKESFPLTVTSAQKNPTAFYLCASSAGLAGVAFYNEQFFGPGTRLTVL.

V is TRBV28 and J is TRBJ1-6; TRBD1 agrees at 10 bases. This CDR3 contains 14 residues. Germline V CDR1 and CDR2: MDHEN, SYDVKM. V lost 6 bases to trimming and J lost 10 bases; unmatched junction nucleotides: 6. The CDR3 protein is CASRGQGISSPLHF. CDR3 nucleotide sequence: TGTGCCAGCAGGGGACAGGGGATCAGCTCACCCCTCCACTTT.

The V call is TRBV7-9, the J call TRBJ1-1, with a tentative D call TRBD1 (6 bases). CDR1 SEHNR and CDR2 FQNEAQ come from the germline V gene (reference sequence). CDR3 size: 16 residues. Trimming cost V 2 bases and J 0 bases, with 13 bases left between them. The DNA of the CDR3 is TGTGCCAGCAGCTTAACCAGGGGCCTTATGAACACTGAAGCTTTCTTT. Protein: CASSLTRGLMNTEAFF.

The rearrangement joins TRBV20-1 to TRBJ2-7; D gene unclear. CDR1 and CDR2 (germline): DFQATT, SNEGSKA (reference sequence). V shed 5 bases and J shed 5 bases, with 7 bases lying between them. CDR3 size: 10 residues. The CDR3 sequence: CSASSHEQYF. The CDR3 nucleotides are TGCAGTGCTTCGAGCCACGAGCAGTACTTC.

The V gene is TRBV5-1, the J gene TRBJ1-1, with 9 bases aligning to TRBD1. The V and J ends lost 7 bases and 1 base, in that order; junction bases with no gene match: 5. The V gene's germline CDR1 is SGHRS and CDR2 YFSETQ. This CDR3 comprises 14 residues. The CDR3 here is CASGQGSRNTEAFF. DNA for the CDR3: TGCGCCAGCGGACAGGGGTCCCGGAACACTGAAGCTTTCTTT.

The chain has TRBV30 and TRBJ1-4; no firm D call. Germline CDR1 GTSNPN, CDR2 SVGIG (reference sequence). The CDR3 totals 12 residues. V gave up 4 bases and J gave up 8 bases, with 11 bases separating them. The CDR3 reads CAWNVPGEKLFF. DNA of the CDR3: TGTGCCTGGAACGTGCCGGGAGAAAAACTGTTTTTT.

V usage is TRBV19 and J usage is TRBJ1-3; D is possibly TRBD1 (5 bases). The germline V and J ends were trimmed by 5 bases and 3 bases, with 14 bases remaining between them. The CDR3 totals 15 residues. Germline CDR1 reads LNHDA; CDR2 reads SQIVND (reference sequence). The DNA of the CDR3 is TGTGCCAGTAGTTTCTCGGCAGGGAATGGAAACACCATATATTTT. Its protein is CASSFSAGNGNTIYF.

V gene TRBV19 combines with J gene TRBJ2-3; no definite D call. The germline CDR1 and CDR2 sequences are LNHDA and SQIVND (reference sequence). The CDR3 spans 12 residues. Trimming took 4 bases from V and 4 from J, leaving 6 bases between them. CDR3 DNA: TGTGCCAGTAGTAGTCGGTCAGATACGCAGTATTTT. Translated: CASSSRSDTQYF.

On this clone itself: At the DNA level, this CDR3 is encoded by other sequences in the same sample as well. The rearrangement uses TRBV11-2 and TRBJ2-1; 12 bases map to TRBD2. CDR3 length equals 14 residues. Germline CDR1 SGHAT, CDR2 FQNNGV. After removal of 5 bases from V and 6 bases from J, the junction contained 2 bases not matched to a gene. CDR3 sequence: CASSKGLAGNEQFF. The CDR3 nucleotides read TGTGCCAGCAGCAAGGGACTAGCGGGCAATGAGCAGTTCTTC.